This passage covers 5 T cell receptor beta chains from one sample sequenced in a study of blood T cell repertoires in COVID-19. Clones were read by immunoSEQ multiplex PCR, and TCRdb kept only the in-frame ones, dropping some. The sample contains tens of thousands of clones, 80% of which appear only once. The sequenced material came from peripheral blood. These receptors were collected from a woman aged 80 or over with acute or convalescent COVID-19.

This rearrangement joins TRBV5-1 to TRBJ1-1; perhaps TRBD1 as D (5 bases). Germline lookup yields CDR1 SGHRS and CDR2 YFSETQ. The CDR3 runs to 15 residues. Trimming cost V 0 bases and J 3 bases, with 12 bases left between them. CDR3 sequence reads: CASSLVTPGDTEAFF. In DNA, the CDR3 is TGCGCCAGCAGCTTGGTAACTCCGGGGGACACTGAAGCTTTCTTT.

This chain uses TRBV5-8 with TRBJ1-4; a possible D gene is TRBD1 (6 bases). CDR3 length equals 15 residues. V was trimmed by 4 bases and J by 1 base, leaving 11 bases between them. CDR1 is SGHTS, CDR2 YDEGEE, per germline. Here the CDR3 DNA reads TGTGCCAGCAGCCGACGGACAGTAACTAATGAAAAACTGTTTTTT. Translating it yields CASSRRTVTNEKLFF.

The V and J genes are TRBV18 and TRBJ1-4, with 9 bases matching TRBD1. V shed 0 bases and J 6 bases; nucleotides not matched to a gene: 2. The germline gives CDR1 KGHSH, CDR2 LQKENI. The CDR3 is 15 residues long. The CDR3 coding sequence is TGTGCCAGCTCACCACCGGGACAGGGTTATGAAAAACTGTTTTTT. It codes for CASSPPGQGYEKLFF.

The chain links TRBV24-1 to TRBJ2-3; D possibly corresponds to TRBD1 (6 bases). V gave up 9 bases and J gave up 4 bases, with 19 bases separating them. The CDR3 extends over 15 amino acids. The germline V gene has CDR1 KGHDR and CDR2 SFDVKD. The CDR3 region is CATATTDSRPDTQYF. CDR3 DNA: TGTGCCACCGCCACCACGGACAGCCGCCCAGATACGCAGTATTTT.

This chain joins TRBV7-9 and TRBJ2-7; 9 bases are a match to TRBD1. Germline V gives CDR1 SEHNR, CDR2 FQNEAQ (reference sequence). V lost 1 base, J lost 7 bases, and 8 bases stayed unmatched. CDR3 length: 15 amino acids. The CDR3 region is CASSLVGTGRSEQYF. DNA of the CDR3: TGTGCCAGCAGCTTAGTCGGGACAGGGAGGAGTGAGCAGTACTTC.